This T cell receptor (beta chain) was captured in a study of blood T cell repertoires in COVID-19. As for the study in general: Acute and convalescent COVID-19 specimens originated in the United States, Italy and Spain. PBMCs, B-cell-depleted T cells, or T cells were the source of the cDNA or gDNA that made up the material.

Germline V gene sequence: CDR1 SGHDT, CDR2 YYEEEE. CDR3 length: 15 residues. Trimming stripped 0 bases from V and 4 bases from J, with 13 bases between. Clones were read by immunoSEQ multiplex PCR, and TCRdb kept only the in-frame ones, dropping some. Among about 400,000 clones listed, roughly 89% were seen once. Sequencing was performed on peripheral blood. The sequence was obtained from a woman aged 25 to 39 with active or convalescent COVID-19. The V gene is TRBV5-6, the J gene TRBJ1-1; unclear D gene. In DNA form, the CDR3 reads TGTGCCAGCAGCTTGGCCCCGGGTGCGGGCACTGAAGCTTTCTTT. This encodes CASSLAPGAGTEAFF.